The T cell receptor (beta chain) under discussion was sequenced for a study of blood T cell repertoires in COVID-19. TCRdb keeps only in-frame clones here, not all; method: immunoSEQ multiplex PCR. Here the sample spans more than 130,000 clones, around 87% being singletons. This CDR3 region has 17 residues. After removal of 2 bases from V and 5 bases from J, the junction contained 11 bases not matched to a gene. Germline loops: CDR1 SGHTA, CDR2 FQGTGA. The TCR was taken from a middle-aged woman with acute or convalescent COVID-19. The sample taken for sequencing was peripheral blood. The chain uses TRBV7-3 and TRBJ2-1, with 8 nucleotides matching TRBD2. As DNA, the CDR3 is TGTGCCAGCAGCTTATCCCCACGGGAGGGCCACCACAATGAGCAGTTCTTC. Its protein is CASSLSPREGHHNEQFF.